This TCR beta chain was documented in a study of Graves' ophthalmopathy and Graves' hyperthyroidism (dated by TCRdb to the late 2010s). Background for the entire study: Hyperthyroidism was defined as stable when no progression to ophthalmopathy occurred within 18 months of follow-up. To explore V-J signatures that separate ophthalmopathy from hyperthyroidism, a discovery set of about 100 patients was enrolled, consisting of 40 to 45 with ophthalmopathy and about 60 with stable hyperthyroidism. The study used TCR beta repertoire signatures to distinguish Graves' ophthalmopathy from Graves' hyperthyroidism and to predict progression to ophthalmopathy. Following sample collection, hyperthyroidism patients were given methimazole at a starting dose of 30 mg daily, and ophthalmopathy patients were given high-dose intravenous methylprednisolone. T-cell repertoires of thyroid tissue and blood were compared in over 5 hyperthyroidism patients. In total, around 130 blood samples were TCR-sequenced: roughly 45 ophthalmopathy, approximately 75 hyperthyroidism and about 17 hyperthyroidism-to-ophthalmopathy patients. The independent validation cohort included 18 hyperthyroidism patients plus 17 patients who later progressed from hyperthyroidism to ophthalmopathy. Results the study describes overall, beyond this receptor: Most expanded thyroid clonotypes with a frequency above 0.001 also appeared in blood, which suggests that blood repertoires may reflect the immune response in the thyroid. The 13-signature model separated ophthalmopathy from stable hyperthyroidism with approximately 85% sensitivity and just under 84% specificity in cross-validation, and 80%/75% in the test set. In validation, the model predicted ophthalmopathy progression with about 71% sensitivity and around 72% specificity; roughly 12 predicted patients were CT-confirmed with GO in a median of around 6 months. Sample size was not predetermined statistically, and investigators were not blinded to group allocation.

Patients with hyperthyroidism were aged 18 to 65 years, had been newly diagnosed, and had a disease duration of less than 2 months. Patients with other autoimmune diseases, uncontrolled infections, pregnancy or lactation were excluded from the study. Diagnosis relied on clinical symptoms, serum thyroxine, TRAb, thyroid ultrasound and orbital computed tomography. Trizol reagent was used to extract the total RNA, and its quality was then checked on an Agilent 2100 Bioanalyzer. For repertoire sequencing, TCR beta CDR3 regions were amplified from RNA transcripts. HTBI primers and the Qiagen OneStep RT-PCR kit were used in a first-round RT-PCR, which was followed by a second-round multiplex PCR, size selection and purification. Libraries were sequenced paired-end with 100 bp reads on an Illumina HiSeq2000. In the original analysis: SOAPnuke was used to process the reads, throwing out any read that had adapters, had uncalled bases, had a mean Phred below 15, or lacked an exact constant-primer or identifier match. High-quality paired reads were merged with COPE v1.2.5. Each unique nucleotide sequence was treated as a clonotype, and MiTCR v1.1 was used to align the clonotypes to the IMGT TRB V, D and J references. Only V-J combinations with frequency above 0.0001 were analysed, covering 99.2% of repertoires. For each V-J combination, a TCR clonal expansion and chaos score was defined as F50 clonal expansion divided by the chaos observed in the TCRdist matrix. Welch's t-statistics and random forest were used to reduce the features to about a dozen V-J combinations, which were then used as input to a naive Bayes classifier. The similarity between thyroid and blood repertoires was quantified using the Morisita-Horn index. The public sequencing data were trimmed at Q25 with fastp and processed into clonotypes with MiXCR by TCRdb, which kept only in-frame beta chains. Each record represents a unique CDR3 protein, reported with the most common genes and DNA among its rows. TCRdb assigned the V and J calls; the authors' analysis was not used. This sample holds about 590,000 distinct CDR3 sequences; less than 45% were observed only once. About 4% of the sample belongs to the ten largest clones.

CDR1 and CDR2 are read off the germline V gene as ENHRY and SYGVKD. Reading from cysteine to phenylalanine, the CDR3 counts 12 amino acids. Only the CDR3 DNA is retained, 36 bases long and in frame from the first base. V and J lose 6 bases and 4 bases, and a span of 9 bases separates them. In the case of this clonotype: The clone's antigen remains unknown. Nothing much larger sits one base from this clone, and base qualities are not available.

The sequencing sample was made of peripheral blood or thyroid tissue (not recorded which). The chain is encoded by TRBV10-3 joined to TRBJ1-1; a tentative D match to TRBD1 spans 5 bases. The receptor was derived from an adult man with Graves' hyperthyroidism. The DNA sequence is given as TGTGCCATCAGGCAGGGAGCCACTGAAGCTTTCTTT. This yields the protein CAIRQGATEAFF.